This T cell receptor (beta chain) was captured in a study of T cells in tuberculosis. Per the germline V gene, CDR1 is SGHDN and CDR2 is FVKESK. Between the trimmed V and J ends, which lost 4 bases and 5 bases, there was a span of 18 bases. CDR3 size: 16 residues. Each clinical donor contributed on average roughly 90,000 T cells from unsorted cryopreserved PBMC. Clones were read by immunoSEQ multiplex PCR, and TCRdb kept only the in-frame ones, dropping some. The sample holds 35,000 to 45,000 clones, 94% seen once. This chain uses TRBV14 with TRBJ2-1, with TRBD1 as a possible D gene (6 bases). This receptor was obtained from a donor aged 10-29 years with latent tuberculosis or without tuberculosis infection. Some clones in this sample may be carry-over from other donors' samples. Material: PBMCs. The CDR3 loop is CASSPISQGVDNEQFF. CDR3 nucleotides: TGTGCCAGCAGCCCGATATCACAGGGAGTGGACAATGAGCAGTTCTTC. The full variable domain, completed using reference TRBV14 and TRBJ2-1, is EAGVTQFPSHSVIEKGQTVTLRCDPISGHDNLYWYRRVMGKEIKFLLHFVKESKQDESGMPNNRFLAERTGGTYSTLKVQPAELEDSGVYFCASSPISQGVDNEQFFGPGTRLTVL.